The present T cell receptor beta chain was sequenced within a study of shared clonotypes between healthy human individuals. V lost 8 bases and J 3 bases, leaving 16 bases between the germline ends. CDR3 size: 14 residues. Germline V gene lookup returns CDR1 SGHAT and CDR2 FQNNGV. TCRdb's copy holds only in-frame clones and misses some; the assay was immunoSEQ multiplex PCR. Among about 960,000 clones listed, about three quarters were seen once. General study results and limits: In a few donors, about 5% of naive CD4 clonotypes appeared in common.

In the case of this clone: Antigen specificity is unknown.

This receptor was obtained from a man aged 18 to 29 in good health. The chain joins TRBV11-2 to TRBJ1-2; TRBD1 is a possible D gene (6 bases). Sequenced input: memory CD4+ T cells sorted from blood. Subset noted: CD45RA-negative fraction. The CDR3 here is CASPLQGVDYGYTF. The CDR3 bases are TGTGCCAGCCCTTTACAGGGAGTTGACTATGGCTACACCTTC.